Below are 26 T cell receptor beta chains sequenced from a single sample in a study of human T cells and chemical hapten exposure. Time point described: pre-sensitization, week 0. Treatment: therapeutic diphenylcyclopropenone sensitization with weekly scalp DPC. TCRdb re-analysed the RACE reads in MiXCR, keeping a single row per CDR3 protein. The data contain around 300,000 distinct CDR3 sequences, about 5% of them seen just once; the ten biggest clones take up around 8%. The sample was whole blood, taken in connection with sensitization to the hapten diphenylcyclopropenone (DPC). The source is a woman younger than 30 with alopecia areata. Some clones in this sample may be carry-over from other donors' samples.

This clonotype was detected ten times or more. The rearrangement links TRBV7-2 to TRBJ1-5; possible D gene TRBD1, 6 bases. The V gene's germline CDR1 is SGHTA and CDR2 FQGNSA. The CDR3 length is 16 residues. The V end was cut by 2 bases, the J end by 5 bases, with 16 bases between. The CDR3 DNA is TGTGCCAGCAGCTTATTAGGAGGGGGTTCGGATCAGCCCCAGCATTTT. Protein product: CASSLLGGGSDQPQHF. Full variable domain (rest looked up from reference TRBV7-2 and TRBJ1-5): GAGVSQSPSNKVTEKGKDVELRCDPISGHTALYWYRQSLGQGLEFLIYFQGNSAPDKSGLPSDRFSAERTGGSVSTLTIQRTQQEDSAVYLCASSLLGGGSDQPQHFGDGTRLSIL.

The table lists this clonotype with a few counts. The rearrangement uses TRBV20-1 and TRBJ2-1; 8 nucleotides match TRBD2. The CDR3 totals 14 residues. V lost 4 bases to trimming and J lost 4 bases; unmatched junction nucleotides: 6. Germline loops: CDR1 DFQATT, CDR2 SNEGSKA (reference sequence). The CDR3 DNA reads TGCAGTGCTAACTCCCCGGGAGGGTACAATGAGCAGTTCTTC. This sequence encodes CSANSPGGYNEQFF.

The sample holds a few counts of this clonotype. The J gene is TRBJ2-7, the V gene TRBV3-1; D is uncertain. The germline CDR1 and CDR2 sequences are LGHDT and YNNKEL (reference sequence). There are 14 residues in the CDR3. Trimming cost V 3 bases and J 7 bases, with 16 bases left between them. CDR3 nucleotide sequence: TGTGCCAGCAGCCATCGACTTCTCGTCGGGGAGCAGTACTTC. Translation gives CASSHRLLVGEQYF.

This clonotype was picked up a small number of times. The chain employs TRBV6-1 and TRBJ1-3; 10 nucleotides line up with TRBD1. Germline trimming cut 4 bases from V and 0 bases from J; bases unmatched to any gene: 12. The CDR3 totals 19 residues. Looked up from germline, CDR1 is MNHNS and CDR2 is SASEGT. The CDR3 region is CASSVRGQGLLGSGNTIYF. The DNA for the CDR3 is TGTGCCAGCAGTGTAAGGGGACAGGGGCTCCTAGGCTCTGGAAACACCATATATTTT.

This clonotype has more than one count but fewer than ten. This chain uses TRBV6-1 with TRBJ1-2; 7 nucleotides align to TRBD1. V shed 6 bases, J shed 3 bases, and the junction held 4 bases outside the gene matches. Germline CDR1 MNHNS, CDR2 SASEGT. The CDR3 totals 13 residues. This CDR3 is CASRYGTDYGYTF. CDR3 nucleotide sequence: TGTGCCAGCAGATACGGGACAGACTATGGCTACACCTTC.

In DNA form, the CDR3 reads TGCAGTGCTAGATCCGGGACAGGGGTAACAGATACGCAGTATTTT. Translation gives CSARSGTGVTDTQYF. The chain couples TRBV20-1 to TRBJ2-3, with 10 bases fitting TRBD1. Germline lookup yields CDR1 DFQATT and CDR2 SNEGSKA (reference sequence). This CDR3 comprises 15 residues. Unmatched junction bases numbered 5, after V lost 2 bases and J lost 3 bases.

Ten or more counts support this clonotype. The chain employs TRBV18 and TRBJ2-7, with D perhaps assigned TRBD1 or TRBD2 (5 bases each). The germline CDR1 and CDR2 sequences are KGHSH and LQKENI. The V end lost 3 bases, the J end lost 0 bases, and 12 bases lay between the germline ends. The CDR3 covers 15 residues. The CDR3 region has the DNA TGTGCCAGCTCACCCCGGGACGGGATCTCCTACGAGCAGTACTTC. Its protein product is CASSPRDGISYEQYF.

This clonotype has more than one count but fewer than ten. The rearrangement links TRBV4-3 to TRBJ2-7, with D maybe TRBD2 (5 bases). The ends were cut back, 0 bases at V and 2 bases at J, with 14 bases in the middle. CDR3 size: 16 residues. Germline assignment: CDR1 LGHNA and CDR2 YSLEER. This CDR3 is CASSQEERPWTYEQYF. The DNA for the CDR3 is TGCGCCAGCAGCCAAGAGGAGCGGCCTTGGACCTACGAGCAGTACTTC.

This clonotype was counted many times. This rearrangement joins TRBV6-5 to TRBJ2-5; 7 positions match TRBD2. The CDR3 loop spans 15 amino acids. CDR1 and CDR2 from the germline V gene are MNHEY and SVGAGI. V gave up 0 bases and J gave up 7 bases; unmatched junction bases: 8. DNA of the CDR3: TGTGCCAGCAGTTACTCGACTAGCCCGGTGGGGACCCAGTACTTC. This encodes CASSYSTSPVGTQYF.

The V gene is TRBV7-9, the J gene TRBJ1-1; D not certain. V was pared by 6 bases and J by 7 bases, with 9 bases between. The CDR3 loop spans 11 amino acids. Germline-derived CDR1 and CDR2 are SEHNR and FQNEAQ (reference sequence). DNA for the CDR3: TGTGCCAGCAGGGATCTCAATGAAGCTTTCTTT. This gives the protein CASRDLNEAFF. The whole variable domain, remainder taken from reference TRBV7-9 and TRBJ1-1, is DTGVSQNPRHKITKRGQNVTFRCDPISEHNRLYWYRQTLGQGPEFLTYFQNEAQLEKSRLLSDRFSAERPKGSFSTLEIQRTEQGDSAMYLCASRDLNEAFFGQGTRLTVV.

This chain links TRBV4-1 with TRBJ1-1; 8 nucleotides agree with TRBD1. The CDR3 covers 15 residues. Germline V lookup: CDR1 MGHRA, CDR2 YSYEKL. J lost 4 bases, V lost 0 bases, and 4 bases had no gene match. CDR3 protein: CASSQDRGRITEAFF. As DNA, the CDR3 is TGCGCCAGCAGCCAAGACAGGGGGCGAATCACTGAAGCTTTCTTT.

In this sample, this clonotype turned up many times. The rearrangement links TRBV18 to TRBJ1-1; no reliable D call. With 6 bases removed from V and 0 bases from J, the gap between germline ends came to 11 bases. CDR1 and CDR2 (germline): KGHSH, LQKENI. This CDR3 spans 14 amino acids. The CDR3 DNA reads as TGTGCCAGCTCCGAGATGGCCATGAACACTGAAGCTTTCTTT. The encoded protein is CASSEMAMNTEAFF.

There are many counts of this clonotype. V usage is TRBV7-9 and J usage is TRBJ1-5; a possible D gene is TRBD1 (6 bases). Germline lookup yields CDR1 SEHNR and CDR2 FQNEAQ (reference sequence). The CDR3 contains 15 residues. V lost 5 bases to trimming and J lost 6 bases, with 17 bases between them. The CDR3 loop reads CASSLDSEVRQPQHF. CDR3 DNA sequence: TGTGCCAGCAGCCTGGACAGCGAAGTCCGTCAGCCCCAGCATTTT.

This clonotype was found a few times. The rearrangement joins TRBV6-5 to TRBJ2-5, with D possibly TRBD1 on 6 matching bases. Germline CDR1 MNHEY, CDR2 SVGAGI. The CDR3 loop spans 15 amino acids. V was trimmed by 2 bases and J by 4 bases, leaving 14 bases between them. CDR3 in amino acids: CASSYKGDTLETQYF. DNA for the CDR3: TGTGCCAGCAGTTACAAAGGGGACACCCTAGAGACCCAGTACTTC.

This clonotype was detected ten times or more. The chain employs TRBV9 and TRBJ2-1, with 10 bases identical to TRBD2. CDR1 and CDR2 (germline): SGDLS, YYNGEE. V was clipped by 3 bases and J by 4 bases; unmatched bases: 10. The CDR3 extends over 17 amino acids. The CDR3 loop reads CASSGTYLAGAYNEQFF. The CDR3 DNA follows: TGTGCCAGCAGCGGGACCTACCTAGCGGGGGCTTACAATGAGCAGTTCTTC.

The chain couples TRBV7-9 to TRBJ2-3; the match to TRBD1 covers 7 bases. CDR1 and CDR2 from the germline V gene are SEHNR and FQNEAQ (reference sequence). J gave up 5 bases and V 3 bases, and 2 bases lay outside the gene matches. The CDR3 has 13 residues. As DNA, the CDR3 is TGTGCCAGCAGCTTGACAGGGTTAGATACGCAGTATTTT. Translating gives CASSLTGLDTQYF.

This clonotype was seen at least ten times. The chain joins TRBV7-9 to TRBJ1-2; 9 bases agree with TRBD1. The V and J ends lost 5 bases and 2 bases, in that order; junction bases with no gene match: 9. From germline, CDR1 is SEHNR and CDR2 FQNEAQ (reference sequence). This CDR3 is 16 amino acids long. Here the CDR3 reads CASSTIRTGENYGYTF. The DNA of the CDR3 is TGTGCCAGCAGCACGATCAGGACAGGGGAGAACTATGGCTACACCTTC. The full variable domain, completed using reference TRBV7-9 and TRBJ1-2, is DTGVSQNPRHKITKRGQNVTFRCDPISEHNRLYWYRQTLGQGPEFLTYFQNEAQLEKSRLLSDRFSAERPKGSFSTLEIQRTEQGDSAMYLCASSTIRTGENYGYTFGSGTRLTVV.

This clonotype was counted only a few times. The V call is TRBV12-3 or TRBV12-4, the J call TRBJ1-6; unclear D gene. Deletions cut 7 bases from V and 3 bases from J, with 10 bases between. The CDR3 sequence is 14 residues long. The CDR3 DNA follows: TGTGCCAGCACCTCGGCAGTCTATAATTCACCCCTCCACTTT. Its translation: CASTSAVYNSPLHF.

This clonotype was seen ten or more times. The rearrangement joins TRBV28 to TRBJ2-7; D unclear. V shed 4 bases and J shed 1 base, with 17 bases lying between them. The germline CDR1 and CDR2 sequences are MDHEN and SYDVKM. The CDR3 runs 16 residues. The CDR3 sequence is CASSSPPAQESYEQYF. CDR3 bases: TGTGCCAGCAGTTCCCCCCCGGCCCAGGAATCCTACGAGCAGTACTTC. The whole variable domain, filled in from reference TRBV28 and TRBJ2-7, reads DVKVTQSSRYLVKRTGEKVFLECVQDMDHENMFWYRQDPGLGLRLIYFSYDVKMKEKGDIPEGYSVSREKKERFSLILESASTNQTSMYLCASSSPPAQESYEQYFGPGTRLTVT.

The sample holds many counts of this clonotype. The chain carries TRBV3-1 and TRBJ2-1; TRBD1 is a possible D gene (5 bases). CDR1 LGHDT and CDR2 YNNKEL come from the germline V gene (reference sequence). V dropped 1 base and J dropped 9 bases, with 13 bases sitting between them. The CDR3 is 14 residues long. CDR3 nucleotide sequence: TGTGCCAGCAGCCAAGGGCGCAGGGCCGGTGAGCAGTTCTTC. Its protein product is CASSQGRRAGEQFF.

There are a few counts of this clonotype. The J gene is TRBJ2-1, the V gene TRBV7-2, with no clear D. The CDR3 consists of 15 residues. Looked up from germline, CDR1 is SGHTA and CDR2 is FQGNSA. The ends were cut back, 7 bases at V and 3 bases at J, with 16 bases in the middle. As DNA, the CDR3 is TGTGCCAGCACGCCTTTTGGGCCTAACTACAATGAGCAGTTCTTC. It translates to CASTPFGPNYNEQFF.

This clonotype appeared a few times. The chain couples TRBV3-1 to TRBJ2-3; a possible D gene is TRBD2 (6 bases). The CDR3 covers 14 residues. Germline lookup yields CDR1 LGHDT and CDR2 YNNKEL (reference sequence). V gave up 1 base and J gave up 7 bases, with 12 bases separating them. The CDR3 region has the DNA TGTGCCAGCAGCCAAGGCCCGACTAGTCATACGCAGTATTTT. It encodes CASSQGPTSHTQYF.

V gene TRBV7-2 combines with J gene TRBJ1-2; weak D call: TRBD1 (6 bases). The length of the CDR3 is 17 residues. Germline CDR1 SGHTA, CDR2 FQGNSA. V lost 1 base and J 4 bases, leaving 19 bases between the germline ends. Here the CDR3 reads CASSLGALQGLSYGYTF. The CDR3 DNA follows: TGTGCCAGCAGCTTAGGAGCCCTACAGGGCTTGAGCTATGGCTACACCTTC.

This clonotype was observed many times. This sequence joins TRBV6-5 and TRBJ1-5; unclear D gene. Trimming removed 0 bases at V and 0 bases at J, with 6 bases between. The CDR3 runs to 15 residues. Germline V gene sequence: CDR1 MNHEY, CDR2 SVGAGI. The CDR3 reads CASSYSIISNQPQHF. CDR3 DNA: TGTGCCAGCAGTTACTCGATAATTAGCAATCAGCCCCAGCATTTT.

The chain employs TRBV6-2 or TRBV6-3 and TRBJ2-3; 8 positions agree with TRBD2. The CDR3 loop spans 14 amino acids. V gave up 4 bases and J gave up 4 bases; unmatched junction bases: 4. Germline lookup yields CDR1 MNHEY and CDR2 SVGEGT. This CDR3 is CASSSRGAPDTQYF. CDR3 in DNA: TGTGCCAGCAGTTCGCGGGGGGCCCCAGATACGCAGTATTTT.

The chain carries TRBV20-1 and TRBJ1-6; D is uncertain. Germline lookup yields CDR1 DFQATT and CDR2 SNEGSKA (reference sequence). The CDR3 contains 12 residues. V lost 3 bases and J 7 bases, leaving 7 bases between the germline ends. The CDR3 reads CSAREGNSPLHF. The CDR3 DNA is TGCAGTGCTAGGGAAGGAAATTCACCCCTCCACTTT.